This TCR beta chain emerged from a study of T cells in Graves' hyperthyroidism and ophthalmopathy. General study points: Stable hyperthyroidism was told apart from ophthalmopathy by a model built on 13 V-J features. Blood also carried most thyroid clonotypes expanded above 0.001.

A few counts support this clonotype. The antigen is unknown. The TCR beta CDR3 regions underwent amplification using RNA transcripts as the source. First-round RT-PCR of the TCR CDR3 relied on the HTBI primer set. One entry per CDR3 protein, called by TCRdb with MiXCR from the multiplex PCR reads. Found here are about 600,000 distinct CDR3 sequences, 13% to 15% of them singletons; the top ten hold 7% to 9%. CDR1 MNHNS and CDR2 SASEGT come from the germline V gene. This CDR3 comprises 15 residues. Trimming took 3 bases from V and 7 from J, leaving 13 bases between them. The origin of this receptor is a woman aged 18-35 years with Graves' ophthalmopathy. The sequenced material came from blood. The rearrangement uses TRBV6-1 and TRBJ1-6; D uncertain. The CDR3 is CASSDVLTGNSPLHF. The DNA for the CDR3 is TGTGCCAGCAGTGATGTCCTGACGGGGAATTCACCCCTCCACTTT.